The rows below give T cell receptor beta chains drawn from one sample of a study of blood T cells in healthy people across ages. TCRdb fed the 5' RACE reads into MiXCR, producing one record per CDR3 protein. The sample consists of about 1.4 million distinct CDR3 sequences, approximately 59% of them appearing once. Input material: blood. Receptor source: a man younger than 35 in good health. Each CDR3 is given with its conserved first and last residue. D genes are given only for firm matches. Part of the rows lack a size; the others show once, few, many or a class for expanded clones.

clone size,D gene,J gene,V gene,CDR3 DNA,CDR3 protein
-,TRBD2,TRBJ2-7,TRBV4-1,TGCGCCAGCAGCCAAGATCCAGCGGGGAGGTCTGAGCAGTACTTC,CASSQDPAGRSEQYF
few,-,TRBJ2-3,TRBV2,TGTGCCAGCAGTGACTACAAGCGGTTGGGCACAGATACGCAGTATTTT,CASSDYKRLGTDTQYF
-,-,TRBJ2-4,TRBV3-1,TGTGCCAGCAGCCAAGATATAGGACTTGAGAAAAAAAAGCAGTACTTC,CASSQDIGLEKKKQYF
few,TRBD1,TRBJ2-1,TRBV10-3,TGTGCCATCAGCGCGGGACAGGCACACAATGAGCAGTTCTTC,CAISAGQAHNEQFF
-,-,TRBJ2-7,TRBV4-1,TGCGCCAGCAGCCCTACCTACTCGGGGTACGAGCAGTACTTC,CASSPTYSGYEQYF
-,-,TRBJ2-5,TRBV4-1,TGCGCCAGCAGCCCCCGCGTTGGGCAGGGGCGAGAGACCCAGTACTTC,CASSPRVGQGRETQYF
few,-,TRBJ2-1,TRBV24-1,TGTGCCACCAGTGAAGGAGACAATGAGCAGTTCTTC,CATSEGDNEQFF
-,TRBD2,TRBJ2-1,TRBV3-1,TGTGCCAGCAGCCAAGGAGCTAGCGGGAGTCACAATGAGCAGTTCTTC,CASSQGASGSHNEQFF
-,TRBD1,TRBJ2-4,TRBV28,TGTGCCAGCAGCAGGGGGACAGCCTCGGAGCAGTACTTC,CASSRGTASEQYF
many,TRBD2,TRBJ2-7,TRBV7-9,TGTGCCAGCAGCCTCGGACTAGCGGGAGGATACGAGCAGTACTTC,CASSLGLAGGYEQYF
-,-,TRBJ1-5,TRBV12-3/TRBV12-4,TGTGCCAGCGCAACAGGGAGCAATCAGCCCCAGCATTTT,CASATGSNQPQHF
-,-,TRBJ2-5,TRBV24-1,TGTGCCACAAGTAAGATGGGTTACGAGACCCAGTACTTC,CATSKMGYETQYF
-,TRBD1,TRBJ2-7,TRBV4-3,TGCGCCAGCAGCCAAAGGACCATTACAGGGGACGAGCAGTACTTC,CASSQRTITGDEQYF
-,-,TRBJ1-2,TRBV6-5,TGTGCCAGCAGTTACTCCCGAGGGACTGGGGCCGGCTACACCTTC,CASSYSRGTGAGYTF
-,-,TRBJ1-1,TRBV4-3,TGCGCCAGCAGCCAAGATCATCTGGGGGACACTGAAGCTTTCTTT,CASSQDHLGDTEAFF
-,TRBD2,TRBJ2-1,TRBV18,TGTGCCAGCTCACCACCCCTAGCGGGAGGGCCTGAGCAGTTCTTC,CASSPPLAGGPEQFF
once,-,TRBJ1-6,TRBV7-9,TGTGCCACAAAGTGGGGGAATTCACCCCTCCACTTT,CATKWGNSPLHF
-,-,TRBJ2-5,TRBV20-1,TGCAGTGCTCACGTCTGGGGGGAGCCAATAAAGGAGACCCAGTACTTC,CSAHVWGEPIKETQYF
-,-,TRBJ2-5,TRBV7-8,TGTGCCAGCAGCTTAACCGACGGGGGTCAAGAGACCCAGTACTTC,CASSLTDGGQETQYF
-,TRBD1,TRBJ1-6,TRBV2,TGTGCCAGCGAGACAGGGGCGAGCTCCTATAATTCACCCCTCCACTTT,CASETGASSYNSPLHF
-,TRBD1,TRBJ2-5,TRBV12-3/TRBV12-4,TGTGCCAGCAGTTTAGACGGGACAGGGGCTCAGGGGGAGACCCAGTACTTC,CASSLDGTGAQGETQYF
-,TRBD1,TRBJ2-1,TRBV5-1,TGCGCCAGCAGCACCTCCGGGACAGGGAATTACAATGAGCAGTTCTTC,CASSTSGTGNYNEQFF
once,TRBD1,TRBJ1-5,TRBV15,TGTGCCACCACCCTGACAGGGTTAGGCAATCAACCCCAGCATTTT,CATTLTGLGNQPQHF
few,-,TRBJ2-1,TRBV29-1,TGCAGCGTTGAGGGGTCTCCTTCCTACAATGAGCAGTTCTTC,CSVEGSPSYNEQFF
once,-,TRBJ2-7,TRBV12-3/TRBV12-4,TGTGCCAGCAGTTTAGAGACTCCAATACGGCGGGGGCTCTACGAGCAGTACTTC,CASSLETPIRRGLYEQYF
-,-,TRBJ2-1,TRBV4-2,TGTGCCAGCAGCCAAAACTCGGAACTAAATGAGCAGTTCTTC,CASSQNSELNEQFF
-,-,TRBJ2-3,TRBV9,TGTGCCAGCAGCGTAGTCCCTTCGGGTGGGGGGGCCTCGGATACGCAGTATTTT,CASSVVPSGGGASDTQYF
-,-,TRBJ1-4,TRBV18,TGTGCCAGCTCACCACCAGGGGCAGAAAAACTGTTTTTT,CASSPPGAEKLFF
-,-,TRBJ2-5,TRBV4-3,TGCGCCAGCAGCCAGGACCTGACGAGCGGAGAGACCCAGTACTTC,CASSQDLTSGETQYF
-,-,TRBJ1-2,TRBV20-1,TGCAGTGCTAGTATGGCCCTACCCGGTGGCTACACCTTC,CSASMALPGGYTF
few,-,TRBJ2-7,TRBV6-6,TGTGCCAGCAGTTACTCGAACAGAGGCGGGTCCGAGCAGTACTTC,CASSYSNRGGSEQYF
once,-,TRBJ2-1,TRBV7-6,TGTGCCAGCAGCTCCCGCGACCCTAGCAGCCTCAGCTCCTACAATGAGCAGTTCTTC,CASSSRDPSSLSSYNEQFF
few,TRBD2,TRBJ2-5,TRBV20-1,TGCAGTGCTCCAGCGGGGGGGAGAGAGACCCAGTACTTC,CSAPAGGRETQYF
few,TRBD2,TRBJ2-5,TRBV7-2,TGTGCCAGCAGCAGACGGACTAGCGGGGGAGAGACCCAGTACTTC,CASSRRTSGGETQYF
few,-,TRBJ2-5,TRBV4-2,TGTGCCAGCAGCCAAGATGGGACCTTTGGGGAGACCCAGTACTTC,CASSQDGTFGETQYF
-,-,TRBJ2-1,TRBV20-1,TGCAGTGCTAGGGTCCGTATGCGCAATGAGCAGTTCTTC,CSARVRMRNEQFF
-,-,TRBJ1-1,TRBV29-1,TGCAGCGGGGGGGGACTGACGAACACTGAAGCTTTCTTT,CSGGGLTNTEAFF
few,TRBD2,TRBJ2-1,TRBV11-2,TGTGCCAGCAGCTCTCGAGGAGGACTAGCCCACCACAATGAGCAGTTCTTC,CASSSRGGLAHHNEQFF
once,TRBD1,TRBJ2-3,TRBV4-1,TGCGCCAGCAGCCAAGTACAGGGGGATGAGGGGCAGTATTTT,CASSQVQGDEGQYF
-,TRBD2,TRBJ2-5,TRBV7-9,TGTGCCAGCAGCTTAGTAGAGCGGGGGCTGGAGACCCAGTACTTC,CASSLVERGLETQYF
once,-,TRBJ2-4,TRBV25-1,TGTGCCAGCAGTGACAGGGTCCGAAACATTCAGTACTTC,CASSDRVRNIQYF
-,-,TRBJ1-1,TRBV11-2,TGTGCCAGCAGCCTATTTGGACGGCAGAACACTGAAGCTTTCTTT,CASSLFGRQNTEAFF
-,-,TRBJ2-7,TRBV20-1,TGCAGTGCTAGCAGGGTTGGCGAGCAGTACTTC,CSASRVGEQYF
few,-,TRBJ2-3,TRBV25-1,TGTGCCAGCAGTGGCCAGGGCGCAGGCACAGATACGCAGTATTTT,CASSGQGAGTDTQYF
few,-,TRBJ2-3,TRBV20-1,TGCAGTGCTAAGTCGTACGTTACTAGCACAGATACGCAGTATTTT,CSAKSYVTSTDTQYF
-,-,TRBJ2-4,TRBV7-6,TGTGCCAGCAGCTTGGGGAGGGGGCAAGCCAAAAACATTCAGTACTTC,CASSLGRGQAKNIQYF
-,TRBD2,TRBJ2-7,TRBV14,TGTGCCAGCAGCAATTTCTCTAACGGGAGGGCGAAAGAGCAGTACTTC,CASSNFSNGRAKEQYF
few,-,TRBJ1-1,TRBV7-2,TGTGCCAGCAGCTTAGATGACAGGCGAACTGAAGCTTTCTTT,CASSLDDRRTEAFF